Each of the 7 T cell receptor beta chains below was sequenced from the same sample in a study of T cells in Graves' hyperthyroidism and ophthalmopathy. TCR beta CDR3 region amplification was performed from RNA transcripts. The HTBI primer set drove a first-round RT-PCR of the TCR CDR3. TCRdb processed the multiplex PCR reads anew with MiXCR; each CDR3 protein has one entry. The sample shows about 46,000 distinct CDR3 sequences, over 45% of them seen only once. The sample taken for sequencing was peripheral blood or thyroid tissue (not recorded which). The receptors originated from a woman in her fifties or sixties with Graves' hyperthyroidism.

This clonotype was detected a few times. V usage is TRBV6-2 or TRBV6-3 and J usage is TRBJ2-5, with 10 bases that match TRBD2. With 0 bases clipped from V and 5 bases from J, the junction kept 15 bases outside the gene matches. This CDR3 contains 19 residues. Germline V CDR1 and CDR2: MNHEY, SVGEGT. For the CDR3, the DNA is TGTGCCAGCAGTTACTCGTCTAGCGGGAGTTTTTCCCCTCAGGAGACCCAGTACTTC. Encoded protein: CASSYSSSGSFSPQETQYF.

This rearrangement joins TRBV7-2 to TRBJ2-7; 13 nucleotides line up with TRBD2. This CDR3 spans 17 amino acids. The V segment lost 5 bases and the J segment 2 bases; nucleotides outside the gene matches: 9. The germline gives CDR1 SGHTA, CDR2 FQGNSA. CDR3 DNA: TGTGCCAGCAGCACCGGGACTAGCGGGATTCCCCCCTACGAGCAGTACTTC. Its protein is CASSTGTSGIPPYEQYF.

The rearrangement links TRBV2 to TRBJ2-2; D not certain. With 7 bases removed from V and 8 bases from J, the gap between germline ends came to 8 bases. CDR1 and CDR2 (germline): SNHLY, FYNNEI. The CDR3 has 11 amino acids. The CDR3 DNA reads TGTGCCAGCATTGTGCAAGGGGAGCTGTTTTTT. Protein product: CASIVQGELFF. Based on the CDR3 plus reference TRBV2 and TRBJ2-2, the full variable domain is EPEVTQTPSHQVTQMGQEVILRCVPISNHLYFYWYRQILGQKVEFLVSFYNNEISEKSEIFDDQFSVERPDGSNFTLKIRSTKLEDSAMYFCASIVQGELFFGEGSRLTVL.

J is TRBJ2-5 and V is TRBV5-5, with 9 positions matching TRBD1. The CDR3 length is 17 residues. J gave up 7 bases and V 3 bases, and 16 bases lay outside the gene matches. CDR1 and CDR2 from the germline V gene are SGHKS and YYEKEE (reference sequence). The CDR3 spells CASSYYTGTGQGGTQYF. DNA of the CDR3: TGTGCCAGCAGCTATTATACCGGGACAGGGCAGGGGGGGACCCAGTACTTC.

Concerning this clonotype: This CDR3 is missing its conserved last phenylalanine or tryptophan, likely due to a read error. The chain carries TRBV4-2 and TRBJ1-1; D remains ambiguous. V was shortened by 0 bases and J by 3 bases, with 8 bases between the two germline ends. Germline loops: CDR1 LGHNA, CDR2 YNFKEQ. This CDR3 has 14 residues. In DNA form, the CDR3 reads TGTGCCAGCAGCCAAGATACCCCGTACACTGAAGCTTTCCTT. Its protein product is CASSQDTPYTEAFL.

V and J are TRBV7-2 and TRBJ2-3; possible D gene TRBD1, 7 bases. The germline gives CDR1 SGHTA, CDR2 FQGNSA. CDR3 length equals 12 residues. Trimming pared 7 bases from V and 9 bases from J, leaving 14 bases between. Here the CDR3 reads CASNLRGRTQYF. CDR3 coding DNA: TGTGCCAGCAACCTCAGGGGGAGGACGCAGTATTTT. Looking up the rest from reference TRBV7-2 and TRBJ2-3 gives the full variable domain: GAGVSQSPSNKVTEKGKDVELRCDPISGHTALYWYRQSLGQGLEFLIYFQGNSAPDKSGLPSDRFSAERTGGSVSTLTIQRTQQEDSAVYLCASNLRGRTQYFGPGTRLTVL.

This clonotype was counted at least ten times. The CDR3 protein is CASKSGTELITNYEQYF. The DNA for the CDR3 is TGTGCCTCAAAATCCGGGACAGAACTAATAACAAACTACGAGCAGTACTTC. The rearrangement uses TRBV28 and TRBJ2-7; 7 bases line up with TRBD1. The CDR3 extends over 17 amino acids. V trimming: 11 bases; J trimming: 3 bases; junction bases outside the gene matches: 22. Germline loops: CDR1 MDHEN, CDR2 SYDVKM. Based on the CDR3 plus reference TRBV28 and TRBJ2-7, the full variable domain is DVKVTQSSRYLVKRTGEKVFLECVQDMDHENMFWYRQDPGLGLRLIYFSYDVKMKEKGDIPEGYSVSREKKERFSLILESASTNQTSMYLCASKSGTELITNYEQYFGPGTRLTVT.